This T cell receptor (beta chain) was documented in a study of tumor-infiltrating lymphocytes in localized non-small cell lung cancer. Findings and limits, study-wide: Tumor T-cell fraction was not associated with recurrence-free survival.

The data were produced by immunoSEQ multiplex PCR, yet TCRdb's version contains in-frame clones alone and is incomplete. The table shows more than 6,000 clones, with 70% to 85% occurring only once. Concerning this clone itself: What it recognizes is unknown.

The CDR3 has 13 amino acids. Germline lookup yields CDR1 SGHAT and CDR2 FQDESV (reference sequence). V was clipped by 5 bases and J by 4 bases; unmatched bases: 5. The origin of this receptor is a human donor with non-small cell lung cancer. The chain has TRBV11-1 and TRBJ2-7; 7 bases map to TRBD2. Material for sequencing was lung tumor tissue. The CDR3 DNA sequence: TGTGCCAGCAGCCGAACTAGCGAGTACGAGCAGTACTTC. Its protein product is CASSRTSEYEQYF.